The 13 T cell receptor beta chains below all came from one sample that was sequenced in a study of T cell clonotyping in hematopoietic cell transplantation. TCRdb's table, derived via immunoSEQ multiplex PCR, lists solely in-frame clones and lacks some. The data show about 10,000 clones, roughly half seen once. Sequencing was performed on peripheral blood mononuclear cells, taken 100 days after allogeneic stem cell transplant. The receptors stem from a female patient aged 50-60 years who had an allogeneic stem cell transplant from an unrelated donor, so the T cells may come from the graft donor. Some clones in this sample may be carry-over from other donors' samples.

J is TRBJ1-5 and V is TRBV25-1, with D possibly matching TRBD1 (5 bases). The germline gives CDR1 MGHDK, CDR2 SYGVNS. This CDR3 is 15 amino acids long. Trimming shortened V by 3 bases and J by 2 bases, and 11 bases separated the two germline ends. CDR3 region: CASSEGRVGNQPQHF. CDR3 nucleotide sequence: TGTGCCAGCAGTGAGGGCAGGGTTGGCAATCAGCCCCAGCATTTT.

The chain has TRBV2 and TRBJ2-7; D is undetermined. With 6 bases removed from V and 7 bases from J, the gap between germline ends came to 16 bases. CDR3 length equals 13 residues. Germline V lookup: CDR1 SNHLY, CDR2 FYNNEI. The CDR3 DNA is TGTGCCAGCAGCGAGCCGCAGAACTTAGAGCAGTACTTC. This translates into CASSEPQNLEQYF.

This clone was counted between two and nine times. The V and J genes are TRBV7-9 and TRBJ1-1; D is uncertain. The CDR3 has 13 residues. V lost 3 bases and J 0 bases, leaving 5 bases between the germline ends. The germline V gene has CDR1 SEHNR and CDR2 FQNEAQ (reference sequence). CDR3 residues: CASSFYMNTEAFF. The CDR3 DNA reads as TGTGCCAGCAGCTTCTATATGAACACTGAAGCTTTCTTT.

This chain links TRBV30 with TRBJ1-1; D might be TRBD1 (5 bases). CDR3 length equals 11 residues. The V and J ends lost 1 base and 11 bases respectively, with 11 bases between them. The germline gives CDR1 GTSNPN, CDR2 SVGIG (reference sequence). CDR3 bases: TGTGCCTGGAGTGACCGGGGGGAGGCTTTCTTT. Protein product: CAWSDRGEAFF.

The V and J genes are TRBV30 and TRBJ1-2, with a possible D match to TRBD1 (5 bases). The CDR3 covers 12 residues. Germline CDR1 reads GTSNPN; CDR2 reads SVGIG (reference sequence). V lost 1 base to trimming and J lost 4 bases, with 7 bases between them. CDR3 DNA: TGTGCCTGGAGTGGAGGGGTCTATGGCTACACCTTC. Amino acids: CAWSGGVYGYTF.

The rearrangement joins TRBV14 to TRBJ2-1, with D tentatively TRBD1 or TRBD2 (5 bases each). The CDR3 contains 13 residues. Germline-derived CDR1 and CDR2 are SGHDN and FVKESK. Trimming removed 7 bases at V and 2 bases at J, with 9 bases between. This CDR3 is CASTRGPYNEQFF. The DNA for the CDR3 is TGTGCCAGCACCCGGGGCCCCTACAATGAGCAGTTCTTC.

This clone has a handful of counts. This rearrangement joins TRBV2 to TRBJ1-6; tentative D call: TRBD1 (5 bases). The V end was cut by 6 bases, the J end by 7 bases, with 10 bases between. Germline lookup yields CDR1 SNHLY and CDR2 FYNNEI. The CDR3 runs 13 residues. CDR3 sequence reads: CASRYTGNSPLHF. The CDR3 bases are TGTGCCAGCAGATACACAGGAAATTCACCCCTCCACTTT.

The gene calls are TRBV7-8 and TRBJ2-7; TRBD2 is a possible D gene (5 bases). Trimming pared 4 bases from V and 6 bases from J, leaving 25 bases between. The CDR3 is made up of 17 amino acids. Germline V gene lookup returns CDR1 SGHVS and CDR2 FQNEAQ. DNA of the CDR3: TGTGCCAGCAGCTCCCCCCGGCACAGACTAAGATCGAGCGAGCAGTACTTC. Translating gives CASSSPRHRLRSSEQYF.

This clone was counted a few times. The CDR3 sequence is CASSLGLANYEQYF. CDR3 DNA sequence: TGTGCCAGCAGCTTGGGACTAGCCAACTACGAGCAGTACTTC. The chain carries TRBV7-2 and TRBJ2-7; TRBD2 agrees at 9 bases. The CDR3 contains 14 residues. The trim removed 3 bases at V and 3 bases at J, leaving 3 bases unmatched. Germline CDR1 reads SGHTA; CDR2 reads FQGNSA.

V usage is TRBV30 and J usage is TRBJ2-7, with D unclear. This CDR3 spans 12 amino acids. Germline lookup yields CDR1 GTSNPN and CDR2 SVGIG (reference sequence). The V end was cut by 3 bases, the J end by 9 bases, with 15 bases between. The CDR3 protein is CAWSQVNGGQYF. CDR3 sequence (DNA): TGTGCCTGGAGCCAGGTCAACGGCGGGCAGTACTTC.

V usage is TRBV7-2 and J usage is TRBJ2-5; 11 bases align to TRBD2. This CDR3 has 15 amino acids. Germline values: CDR1 SGHTA, CDR2 FQGNSA. V shed 3 bases, J shed 2 bases, and the junction held 2 bases outside the gene matches. CDR3 sequence: CASSLTSGAQETQYF. CDR3 nucleotide sequence: TGTGCCAGCAGCTTGACTAGCGGGGCTCAAGAGACCCAGTACTTC.

This chain links TRBV19 with TRBJ1-2; unclear D gene. This CDR3 has 14 residues. Trimming left V 3 bases short and J 3 bases short, with 11 bases between. Germline V lookup: CDR1 LNHDA, CDR2 SQIVND (reference sequence). Written as DNA, the CDR3 is TGTGCCAGTAGTATCCCACCGACGGACTATGGCTACACCTTC. Its translation: CASSIPPTDYGYTF.

The rearrangement joins TRBV20-1 to TRBJ2-7, with D unclear. V dropped 0 bases and J dropped 4 bases, with 1 base sitting between them. Germline values: CDR1 DFQATT, CDR2 SNEGSKA (reference sequence). This CDR3 is 10 amino acids long. The CDR3, as DNA: TGCAGTGCTAGAGATTACGAGCAGTACTTC. This codes for CSARDYEQYF.